Listed here are 22 T cell receptor beta chains from one sample, sequenced in a study of CD8 T cells in Susac syndrome. An input of about 0.5 to 1 ug of RNA was subjected to reverse transcription using random hexamers. Using its own MiXCR run on the immunoSEQ multiplex PCR reads, TCRdb lists one record per CDR3 protein. Of around 300,000 distinct CDR3 sequences in the sample, around 85% were seen once. The sequenced material came from CD8+ T cells from PBMCs. These receptors originate from a human donor with multiple sclerosis.

This sequence joins TRBV10-2 and TRBJ2-3; D is perhaps TRBD2 (5 bases). This CDR3 has 12 residues. The V gene lost 2 bases and the J gene lost 14 bases, with 14 bases spanning the gap. Germline V gene sequence: CDR1 WSHSY, CDR2 SAAADI. The CDR3 is CASSEVGVRLYF. CDR3 sequence (DNA): TGCGCCAGCAGTGAGGTCGGGGTCCGATTGTATTTT.

This rearrangement joins TRBV29-1 to TRBJ2-1, with 11 bases that match TRBD2. After removal of 7 bases from V and 8 bases from J, the junction contained 10 bases not matched to a gene. Germline CDR1 is SQVTM and CDR2 is ANQGSEA. This CDR3 comprises 14 residues. CDR3 nucleotides: TGCAGCGCCCGGCGACTAGCGGGAATTGATGAGCAGTTCTTC. Residues: CSARRLAGIDEQFF.

The rearrangement joins TRBV29-1 to TRBJ2-7; TRBD2 matches 7 bases. This CDR3 contains 11 residues. CDR1 is SQVTM, CDR2 ANQGSEA, per germline. The V and J ends lost 5 bases and 5 bases, in that order; junction bases with no gene match: 3. The CDR3 DNA reads TGCAGCGTTCGGGAGGTCAACGAGCAGTACTTC. Amino acids: CSVREVNEQYF.

The CDR3 sequence: CASSPRQLLAKNIQYF. The CDR3 nucleotides read TGTGCCAGCAGTCCTCGACAGCTTCTAGCCAAAAACATTCAGTACTTC. The J gene is TRBJ2-4, the V gene TRBV6-2 or TRBV6-3, with a weak D call TRBD1 (5 bases). This CDR3 has 16 amino acids. Germline values: CDR1 MNHEY, CDR2 SVGEGT. Between the trimmed V and J ends, which lost 5 bases and 0 bases, there was a span of 14 bases.

The J gene is TRBJ2-7, the V gene TRBV19; 9 nucleotides match TRBD1. The CDR3 runs to 15 residues. Per germline, CDR1 LNHDA and CDR2 SQIVND (reference sequence). The junction had 8 bases not matched to a gene; V was cut back by 6 bases and J by 2 bases. The CDR3 here is CASSRWTGVAYEQYF. Written as DNA, the CDR3 is TGTGCCAGTAGCCGCTGGACAGGGGTCGCCTACGAGCAGTACTTC.

The J gene is TRBJ1-5, the V gene TRBV7-2; D gene ambiguous. CDR1 SGHTA and CDR2 FQGNSA come from the germline V gene. V was cut by 3 bases and J by 5 bases, with 14 bases left in between. The CDR3 runs 15 residues. The CDR3 DNA sequence: TGTGCCAGCAGCTTGGGCCTCTCGGGCGATCAGCCCCAGCATTTT. Translating it yields CASSLGLSGDQPQHF.

The J gene is TRBJ1-1, the V gene TRBV6-5; D is undetermined. Trimming took off 0 bases at V and 8 bases at J, with 7 bases between the two ends. The germline V gene has CDR1 MNHEY and CDR2 SVGAGI. CDR3 size: 12 residues. CDR3 residues: CASSYSGLEAFF. CDR3 coding DNA: TGTGCCAGCAGTTACTCTGGTTTGGAAGCTTTCTTT.

The chain is built from TRBV19 and TRBJ2-1; 8 bases map to TRBD2. CDR3 length: 13 residues. Losses at the gene ends were 4 bases for V and 8 bases for J; bases not matched to a gene: 4. In germline, CDR1 is LNHDA, CDR2 SQIVND (reference sequence). The CDR3 is CASSRREAHEQFF. CDR3 nucleotide sequence: TGTGCCAGTAGTAGGCGGGAGGCCCATGAGCAGTTCTTC.

The chain employs TRBV5-1 and TRBJ2-1; 16 bases line up with TRBD2. V lost 4 bases and J lost 5; bases outside the gene matches: 12. This CDR3 region has 19 residues. CDR1 is SGHRS and CDR2 is YFSETQ in the germline V gene. CDR3 sequence: CASSIPPGLAGGTNNEQFF. The CDR3 DNA reads as TGCGCCAGCAGCATACCCCCGGGACTAGCGGGAGGGACCAACAATGAGCAGTTCTTC.

CDR3 sequence reads: CSVGTGESNQPQHF. The CDR3, as DNA: TGCAGCGTCGGGACCGGAGAGAGCAATCAGCCCCAGCATTTT. The chain carries TRBV29-1 and TRBJ1-5; D is perhaps TRBD1 (5 bases). Deletions cut 6 bases from V and 1 base from J, with 13 bases between. CDR1 and CDR2 (germline): SQVTM, ANQGSEA. The CDR3 sequence is 14 residues long.

The chain links TRBV19 to TRBJ2-1; D might be TRBD1 or TRBD2, each matching 5 bases. Germline CDR1 and CDR2: LNHDA and SQIVND (reference sequence). V lost 1 base to trimming and J lost 7 bases, with 20 bases between them. There are 17 residues in the CDR3. The CDR3 bases are TGTGCCAGTAGTATAGCACCGCATGAGAGGGGAAGGAATGAGCAGTTCTTC. Its protein product is CASSIAPHERGRNEQFF.

The chain employs TRBV3-1 and TRBJ2-3; D is possibly TRBD2 (6 bases). The CDR3 has 14 amino acids. The V end was cut by 3 bases, the J end by 9 bases, with 16 bases between. Germline assignment: CDR1 LGHDT and CDR2 YNNKEL (reference sequence). In DNA, the CDR3 is TGTGCCAGCAGCCAGGCTACTAGCCGGGTCACGCAGTATTTT. This gives the protein CASSQATSRVTQYF.

This clonotype was seen once. The chain joins TRBV7-9 to TRBJ1-2; D is uncertain. The germline V and J ends were trimmed by 1 base and 4 bases, with 7 bases remaining between them. CDR3 length: 13 residues. Germline V gene lookup returns CDR1 SEHNR and CDR2 FQNEAQ (reference sequence). CDR3 nucleotides: TGTGCCAGCAGCTTAGGGCTGACCTATGGCTACACCTTC. Its translation: CASSLGLTYGYTF. The complete variable domain, with remaining parts taken from reference TRBV7-9 and TRBJ1-2, reads DTGVSQNPRHKITKRGQNVTFRCDPISEHNRLYWYRQTLGQGPEFLTYFQNEAQLEKSRLLSDRFSAERPKGSFSTLEIQRTEQGDSAMYLCASSLGLTYGYTFGSGTRLTVV.

The chain joins TRBV6-5 to TRBJ1-2; a weak D match, TRBD1 (5 bases). Trimming stripped 2 bases from V and 3 bases from J, with 13 bases between. This CDR3 region has 15 residues. Germline CDR1 is MNHEY and CDR2 is SVGAGI. The DNA for the CDR3 is TGTGCCAGCAGTTACGCCCTAGGCAGGGACTATGGCTACACCTTC. It codes for CASSYALGRDYGYTF.

The chain is built from TRBV2 and TRBJ1-1, with D uncertain. The CDR3 length is 14 residues. Germline CDR1 reads SNHLY; CDR2 reads FYNNEI. The germline V and J ends were trimmed by 5 bases and 2 bases, with 12 bases remaining between them. The CDR3 DNA reads as TGTGCCAGCAGTTCCGGGCCCTTAAACACTGAAGCTTTCTTT. Translated, it gives CASSSGPLNTEAFF. Full variable domain (outside the CDR3, taken from reference TRBV2 and TRBJ1-1): EPEVTQTPSHQVTQMGQEVILRCVPISNHLYFYWYRQILGQKVEFLVSFYNNEISEKSEIFDDQFSVERPDGSNFTLKIRSTKLEDSAMYFCASSSGPLNTEAFFGQGTRLTVV.

The chain joins TRBV3-1 to TRBJ2-1, with 8 bases matching TRBD2. Germline V CDR1 and CDR2: LGHDT, YNNKEL (reference sequence). The CDR3 is 18 amino acids. The ends lost 6 bases at V and 2 bases at J; junction bases unmatched: 15. CDR3 loop: CASSRRFGREATYNEQFF. As DNA, the CDR3 is TGTGCCAGCAGTCGTCGATTTGGGCGGGAGGCAACCTACAATGAGCAGTTCTTC.

The table lists this clonotype with a count of one. The J gene is TRBJ2-1, the V gene TRBV6-2 or TRBV6-3; D remains ambiguous. The CDR3 runs to 15 residues. V gave up 5 bases and J gave up 5 bases, with 16 bases separating them. The V gene's germline CDR1 is MNHEY and CDR2 SVGEGT. The CDR3 region is CASSLGYNRNNEQFF. CDR3 DNA sequence: TGTGCCAGCAGTCTTGGATACAATCGGAACAATGAGCAGTTCTTC.

This clonotype came up once. This chain links TRBV24-1 with TRBJ1-1; D is possibly TRBD1 (6 bases). The CDR3 consists of 14 residues. Trimming stripped 7 bases from V and 3 bases from J, with 14 bases between. CDR1 is KGHDR, CDR2 SFDVKD, per germline. Here the CDR3 DNA reads TGTGCCACCAGACAGGGCCCCGGGTACACTGAAGCTTTCTTT. This encodes CATRQGPGYTEAFF.

V usage is TRBV27 and J usage is TRBJ1-1; D gene uncertain. This CDR3 contains 14 residues. Germline lookup yields CDR1 MNHEY and CDR2 SMNVEV (reference sequence). The V end was cut by 6 bases, the J end by 0 bases, with 11 bases between. The DNA for the CDR3 is TGTGCCAGCAGCTACACGGATCTGAACACTGAAGCTTTCTTT. It codes for CASSYTDLNTEAFF.

This clonotype has a handful of counts. This sequence joins TRBV7-3 and TRBJ1-4, with TRBD1 matching over 7 bases. Germline V lookup: CDR1 SGHTA, CDR2 FQGTGA. The V and J ends lost 5 bases and 6 bases, in that order; junction bases with no gene match: 6. CDR3 length: 14 amino acids. The CDR3 loop is CASSLGTADEKLFF. CDR3 in DNA: TGTGCCAGCAGCCTCGGGACAGCCGATGAAAAACTGTTTTTT.

This sequence joins TRBV15 and TRBJ2-1, with 12 bases lining up with TRBD1. With V trimmed by 0 bases and J by 10 bases, 10 bases remained unmatched. Germline CDR1 LNHNV, CDR2 YYDKDF (reference sequence). The CDR3 totals 17 residues. Written as DNA, the CDR3 is TGTGCCACCAGCAGAGATCTGTCTGGGACAGGGGGCTGGGAGCAGTTCTTC. It specifies CATSRDLSGTGGWEQFF. Supplemented by reference TRBV15 and TRBJ2-1, the full variable domain reads DAMVIQNPRYQVTQFGKPVTLSCSQTLNHNVMYWYQQKSSQAPKLLFHYYDKDFNNEADTPDNFQSRRPNTSFCFLDIRSPGLGDTAMYLCATSRDLSGTGGWEQFFGPGTRLTVL.

V is TRBV4-1 and J is TRBJ2-7, with D possibly TRBD1 on 6 matching bases. Trimming removed 4 bases from V and 6 bases from J, with 16 bases in between. Germline V gives CDR1 MGHRA, CDR2 YSYEKL. The CDR3 consists of 14 residues. This CDR3 reads CASSPLGTGSEQYF. The CDR3 DNA reads as TGCGCCAGCAGCCCCCTTGGAACAGGGAGCGAGCAGTACTTC.